This paragraph covers one T cell receptor beta chain sequence. The CDR3 contains 16 residues. The germline V gene encodes CDR1 SEHNR and CDR2 FQNEAQ (reference sequence). V lost 0 bases to trimming and J lost 6 bases, with 17 bases between them. This record comes from a study of blood T cell repertoires in COVID-19. Using immunoSEQ multiplex PCR, the repertoire was profiled, and TCRdb retains in-frame clones only, with some absent. The sample includes some 200,000 clones, about 86% of them seen just once. The chain links TRBV7-9 to TRBJ1-2; maybe TRBD1 (6 bases). The sequenced material came from peripheral blood. This TCR was recovered from a man younger than 30 with active or convalescent COVID-19. The CDR3 sequence is CASSLAEAGVWDGYTF. In nucleotides, the CDR3 is TGTGCCAGCAGCTTAGCGGAGGCAGGGGTTTGGGATGGCTACACCTTC.